This T cell receptor (beta chain) was identified during a study of response to subunit inactivated influenza vaccine (dated by TCRdb to between 2018 and 2020). General notes on the study: Deep quantitative profiling of the T cell receptor repertoire was used in the study to follow responses to a trivalent subunit inactivated influenza vaccine. Study-level results and caveats: The authors proposed that each seasonal influenza vaccination may bring in only a limited number of new T cells.

CDR1 and CDR2, looked up from the germline V gene, are KGHDR and SFDVKD. V is pared back by 4 bases and J by 4 bases, with 15 bases lying between the germline termini. The CDR3 contains 15 residues, cysteine and phenylalanine counted. Only the CDR3 region is kept as DNA, spanning 45 bases read in frame from base 1. This clonotype came up many times. The clone's antigen remains unknown. No base quality information exists; no much larger clone differs at one position. Library prep was done by RT-PCR. TCRdb shows the sequencer as Illumina HiSeq 2500. The public reads were run again by TCRdb, first through fastp at Q25 and then through MiXCR, and only productive beta chains were kept. Each CDR3 protein appears once, grouped with its most common genes and DNA. In this sample the table shows 600,000 to 850,000 distinct CDR3 sequences, about 15% of which occur a single time. The biggest ten clones account for approximately 7.6% of the sample.

This sequence originates from a man between 50 and 59 years old who received an inactivated influenza vaccine. Donor details come from another sample of the same person, matched by shared clones. Sequenced material: PBMCs from blood, taken 14 to 15 days before vaccination. The chain uses TRBV24-1 and TRBJ2-5; the D gene may be TRBD1 or TRBD2, since each aligns over 6 bases. The DNA sequence is TGTGCCACCAGTGACTCCTTCGGGGGCTCAGAGACCCAGTACTTC. It codes for CATSDSFGGSETQYF.